These 31 T cell receptor beta chains were all obtained from the same sample, sequenced in a study of cytomegalovirus exposure and HLA in healthy donors. The PCR contained 60 Vbeta and 13 Jbeta primers. TCRdb keeps only in-frame clones here, not all; method: immunoSEQ multiplex PCR. The sample lists roughly 100,000 clones, about three quarters seen once, with 5.8% in the top ten. The specimen was PBMCs. Receptor source: a man aged 60-69 years in good health and CMV-seropositive.

J is TRBJ1-1 and V is TRBV29-1, with D possibly being TRBD1 (5 bases). The V end lost 6 bases, the J end lost 3 bases, and 17 bases lay between the germline ends. This CDR3 has 14 residues. Per the germline V gene, CDR1 is SQVTM and CDR2 is ANQGSEA. The chain's CDR3 is CSVRRGGLDTEAFF. The CDR3 DNA reads TGCAGCGTCCGTCGCGGGGGATTGGACACTGAAGCTTTCTTT.

The chain has TRBV7-3 and TRBJ1-2; D possibly corresponds to TRBD1 (6 bases). V shed 4 bases and J shed 6 bases, with 18 bases lying between them. From germline, CDR1 is SGHTA and CDR2 FQGTGA. This CDR3 is built from 15 residues. The CDR3 bases are TGTGCCAGCAGCTCCCCGGGGAGGGGGAACCATGGCTACACCTTC. Translation: CASSSPGRGNHGYTF.

The J gene is TRBJ1-2, the V gene TRBV28; D possibly corresponds to TRBD1 (6 bases). Germline loops: CDR1 MDHEN, CDR2 SYDVKM. The CDR3 sequence is 15 residues long. Trimming pared 2 bases from V and 0 bases from J, leaving 10 bases between. The CDR3 loop is CASSLGGLANYGYTF. The CDR3 nucleotides read TGTGCCAGCAGTTTAGGGGGCCTAGCTAACTATGGCTACACCTTC.

The genes are TRBV10-3 and TRBJ2-1; 11 positions match TRBD2. The V segment lost 0 bases and the J segment 3 bases; nucleotides outside the gene matches: 7. In germline, CDR1 is ENHRY, CDR2 SYGVKD. There are 18 residues in the CDR3. DNA of the CDR3: TGTGCCATCAGTGAGTCGCGGTCTAGCGGGGGGAACTACAATGAGCAGTTCTTC. This codes for CAISESRSSGGNYNEQFF.

The chain employs TRBV19 and TRBJ2-7; D is unresolved. Per the germline V gene, CDR1 is LNHDA and CDR2 is SQIVND (reference sequence). Trimming shortened V by 6 bases and J by 7 bases, and 16 bases separated the two germline ends. The CDR3 is made up of 13 amino acids. The CDR3 region is CASSQTQVNEQYF. CDR3 coding DNA: TGTGCCAGTAGCCAAACCCAGGTCAATGAGCAGTACTTC.

V gene TRBV29-1 combines with J gene TRBJ2-3; D possibly corresponds to TRBD1 (6 bases). CDR3 size: 14 residues. CDR1 SQVTM and CDR2 ANQGSEA come from the germline V gene. Trimming left V 2 bases short and J 0 bases short, with 9 bases between. The CDR3 protein is CSVEHTGSTDTQYF. The DNA of the CDR3 is TGCAGCGTTGAACACACAGGGAGCACAGATACGCAGTATTTT.

This chain links TRBV7-8 with TRBJ1-5, with TRBD1 identical over 7 bases. Per the germline V gene, CDR1 is SGHVS and CDR2 is FQNEAQ. CDR3 length: 16 residues. V was clipped by 3 bases and J by 0 bases; unmatched bases: 5. The CDR3 loop reads CASSFWDRNSNQPQHF. CDR3 bases: TGTGCCAGCAGCTTCTGGGACAGAAATAGCAATCAGCCCCAGCATTTT.

A single count supports this clone. The chain recombines TRBV5-1 with TRBJ1-1; D gene ambiguous. This CDR3 spans 15 amino acids. V lost 0 bases, J lost 11 bases, and 20 bases lay in between. CDR1 is SGHRS, CDR2 YFSETQ, per germline. CDR3 region: CASSLGSSSREEAFF. CDR3 DNA sequence: TGCGCCAGCAGCTTGGGAAGTTCATCGAGGGAGGAGGCTTTCTTT. Full variable domain (missing parts from reference TRBV5-1 and TRBJ1-1): KAGVTQTPRYLIKTRGQQVTLSCSPISGHRSVSWYQQTPGQGLQFLFEYFSETQRNKGNFPGRFSGRQFSNSRSEMNVSTLELGDSALYLCASSLGSSSREEAFFGQGTRLTVV.

This clone has just one count. This rearrangement joins TRBV4-1 to TRBJ2-1; D is perhaps TRBD1 (6 bases). The germline gives CDR1 MGHRA, CDR2 YSYEKL. CDR3 size: 18 residues. V lost 0 bases to trimming and J lost 2 bases, with 17 bases between them. The CDR3, as DNA: TGCGCCAGCAGCCAAGACGGTTACAGGGAAGACCCCTACAATGAGCAGTTCTTC. It is translated as CASSQDGYREDPYNEQFF.

J is TRBJ2-2 and V is TRBV9; possible D gene TRBD1, 6 bases. The CDR3 loop spans 13 amino acids. From germline, CDR1 is SGDLS and CDR2 YYNGEE. With 1 base removed from V and 15 bases from J, the gap between germline ends came to 16 bases. The CDR3 nucleotides read TGTGCCAGCAGCGTACAACCCACAGGGTCGGTGTTTTTT. It specifies CASSVQPTGSVFF.

As to this clone: Germline and junction disagree at one end, which may indicate a read error. The V and J genes are TRBV5-4 and TRBJ1-1, with 8 positions matching TRBD1. In germline, CDR1 is SGHNT, CDR2 YYREEE (reference sequence). CDR3 length equals 14 residues. CDR3: CASSWQGANAEAFF. In nucleotides, the CDR3 is TGTGCCAGCAGCTGGCAGGGGGCGAACGCTGAAGCTTTCTTT.

V usage is TRBV7-3 and J usage is TRBJ2-7, with D maybe TRBD1 (5 bases). Between the trimmed V and J ends, which lost 11 bases and 5 bases, there was a span of 16 bases. The germline gives CDR1 SGHTA, CDR2 FQGTGA. The CDR3 sequence is 12 residues long. In DNA form, the CDR3 reads TGTGCCCGAACCTATAAGGGGCACGAGCAGTACTTC. This encodes CARTYKGHEQYF. Together with reference TRBV7-3 and TRBJ2-7, the CDR3 gives the full variable domain: GAGVSQTPSNKVTEKGKYVELRCDPISGHTALYWYRQSLGQGPEFLIYFQGTGAADDSGLPNDRFFAVRPEGSVSTLKIQRTERGDSAVYLCARTYKGHEQYFGPGTRLTVT.

V is TRBV13 and J is TRBJ2-7; possibly TRBD1 for D (5 bases). The CDR3 consists of 15 residues. Germline CDR1 and CDR2: PRHDT and FYEKMQ (reference sequence). V gave up 5 bases and J gave up 6 bases, with 20 bases separating them. In DNA form, the CDR3 reads TGTGCCAGCAGCCCAGGGATAGGGCCCTACCTCGAGCAGTACTTC. Protein sequence: CASSPGIGPYLEQYF.

The chain couples TRBV18 to TRBJ2-5; a possible D gene is TRBD2 (6 bases). The germline gives CDR1 KGHSH, CDR2 LQKENI. The CDR3 spans 14 residues. V lost 3 bases and J lost 1, with 9 bases in between. The CDR3 bases are TGTGCCAGCTCACCGGTGGGGGGCCAAGAGACCCAGTACTTC. Its protein is CASSPVGGQETQYF.

The chain uses TRBV11-1 and TRBJ2-7, with TRBD2 matching 9 bases. From germline, CDR1 is SGHAT and CDR2 FQDESV (reference sequence). The V gene end was trimmed by 3 bases and the J gene end by 4 bases; junction bases not matched to a gene: 4. There are 14 residues in the CDR3. The CDR3 loop reads CASSLASGEYEQYF. The DNA for the CDR3 is TGTGCCAGCAGCTTGGCTAGCGGGGAGTACGAGCAGTACTTC.

As to this clone: One end of the junction varies from germline; a read error may be responsible. The V and J genes are TRBV7-9 and TRBJ1-1; D is ambiguous. The CDR3 is made up of 17 amino acids. Germline CDR1 SEHNR, CDR2 FQNEAQ (reference sequence). In DNA form, the CDR3 reads TGTTCCAGCAGCTTAAAACCCCCCGGGAGGTTGAACACTGAAGCTTTCTTT. It translates to CSSSLKPPGRLNTEAFF.

Only a few counts were recorded for this clone. The V call is TRBV7-8, the J call TRBJ1-5, with D perhaps TRBD1 (5 bases). Trimming shortened V by 5 bases and J by 0 bases, and 14 bases separated the two germline ends. The CDR3 totals 16 residues. Germline CDR1 is SGHVS and CDR2 is FQNEAQ. Here the CDR3 reads CASSLSRTLSNQPQHF. In DNA, the CDR3 is TGTGCCAGCAGCCTCAGTAGGACACTTAGCAATCAGCCCCAGCATTTT.

The chain has TRBV6-1 and TRBJ1-5; a possible D gene is TRBD1 (6 bases). V was trimmed by 6 bases and J by 2 bases, leaving 14 bases between them. The CDR3 has 15 amino acids. The germline V gene encodes CDR1 MNHNS and CDR2 SASEGT. Here the CDR3 reads CASSRNRDGNQPQHF. The CDR3 nucleotides are TGTGCCAGCAGCCGAAACAGGGATGGCAATCAGCCCCAGCATTTT.

This sequence joins TRBV28 and TRBJ1-1; no clear D. This CDR3 has 14 residues. Germline V gives CDR1 MDHEN, CDR2 SYDVKM. Trimming left V 6 bases short and J 6 bases short, with 17 bases between. CDR3 sequence reads: CASRLSRGEAEAFF. For the CDR3, the DNA is TGTGCCAGCAGACTCTCCCGGGGTGAAGCTGAAGCTTTCTTT. The full variable domain, with the rest looked up from reference TRBV28 and TRBJ1-1, is DVKVTQSSRYLVKRTGEKVFLECVQDMDHENMFWYRQDPGLGLRLIYFSYDVKMKEKGDIPEGYSVSREKKERFSLILESASTNQTSMYLCASRLSRGEAEAFFGQGTRLTVV.

The chain joins TRBV15 to TRBJ1-6; tentatively, D is TRBD1 (6 bases). Looked up from germline, CDR1 is LNHNV and CDR2 is YYDKDF (reference sequence). V was clipped by 5 bases and J by 3 bases, with 11 bases between them. The CDR3 spans 15 residues. The CDR3 protein is CATSPGDLYNSPLHF. For the CDR3, the DNA is TGTGCCACCAGCCCAGGGGACCTCTATAATTCACCCCTCCACTTT.

This clone was detected many times. The V call is TRBV6-4, the J call TRBJ2-2, with TRBD1 identical over 9 bases. V lost 6 bases, J lost 0 bases, and 5 bases stayed unmatched. From germline, CDR1 is MRHNA and CDR2 SNTAGT. CDR3 length: 16 residues. DNA of the CDR3: TGTGCCAGCAGCGTCGGGACAGGGACGAACACCGGGGAGCTGTTTTTT. It codes for CASSVGTGTNTGELFF.

This clone was counted a few times. The chain recombines TRBV4-3 with TRBJ1-1; no clear D. This CDR3 is 15 amino acids long. Germline assignment: CDR1 LGHNA and CDR2 YSLEER. Between the trimmed V and J ends, which lost 0 bases and 1 base, there was a span of 9 bases. CDR3 DNA sequence: TGCGCCAGCAGCCAAGATCGCGGCCGGAACACTGAAGCTTTCTTT. This codes for CASSQDRGRNTEAFF.

Regarding this clone: This sample also contains other DNA sequences that code for the same CDR3. The CDR3 here is CASSLDGARWELFF. The CDR3 nucleotides are TGTGCCAGCAGCTTAGATGGGGCTCGCTGGGAGCTGTTTTTT. V usage is TRBV7-2 and J usage is TRBJ2-2; possibly TRBD1 for D (5 bases). The CDR3 totals 14 residues. V lost 1 base to trimming and J lost 9 bases, with 12 bases between them. CDR1 SGHTA and CDR2 FQGNSA come from the germline V gene.

In its sample, this clone was seen once. This sequence joins TRBV5-4 and TRBJ2-3; 12 bases are shared with TRBD2. This CDR3 region has 17 residues. J lost 2 bases, V lost 4 bases, and 8 bases had no gene match. Germline V gives CDR1 SGHNT, CDR2 YYREEE (reference sequence). The chain's CDR3 is CASSARLAGAFTDTQYF. The CDR3 region has the DNA TGTGCCAGCAGCGCACGACTAGCGGGGGCCTTCACAGATACGCAGTATTTT.

The chain has TRBV14 and TRBJ2-3, with 9 bases lining up with TRBD2. Per the germline V gene, CDR1 is SGHDN and CDR2 is FVKESK. V lost 3 bases and J lost 8; bases outside the gene matches: 3. The CDR3 is 13 amino acids. CDR3 sequence reads: CASSQASGVTQYF. CDR3 nucleotide sequence: TGTGCCAGCAGCCAGGCTAGCGGGGTTACGCAGTATTTT. The full variable domain, in which reference TRBV14 and TRBJ2-3 provide the parts outside the CDR3, is EAGVTQFPSHSVIEKGQTVTLRCDPISGHDNLYWYRRVMGKEIKFLLHFVKESKQDESGMPNNRFLAERTGGTYSTLKVQPAELEDSGVYFCASSQASGVTQYFGPGTRLTVL.

The count of this clone is one. The rearrangement uses TRBV5-1 and TRBJ2-1, with D possibly matching TRBD2 (5 bases). The CDR3 is made up of 16 amino acids. Trimming shortened V by 3 bases and J by 0 bases, and 13 bases separated the two germline ends. From germline, CDR1 is SGHRS and CDR2 YFSETQ. The CDR3 coding sequence is TGCGCCAGCAGCTCCGACGGGAAGAGCTCCTACAATGAGCAGTTCTTC. This gives the protein CASSSDGKSSYNEQFF.

This chain connects TRBV4-1 to TRBJ1-5; a weak D match, TRBD1 (6 bases). V gave up 6 bases and J gave up 9 bases, with 24 bases separating them. This CDR3 contains 16 residues. Germline loops: CDR1 MGHRA, CDR2 YSYEKL. For the CDR3, the DNA is TGCGCCAGCAGGGGGGCAGCCGGGACGGCGGACCTGCCCCAGCATTTT. Protein: CASRGAAGTADLPQHF.

The DNA of the CDR3 is TGTGCCACCAGCGATCCACAGGGGGATTATGGAAACACCATATATTTT. It codes for CATSDPQGDYGNTIYF. V usage is TRBV15 and J usage is TRBJ1-3; 8 nucleotides line up with TRBD1. The CDR3 totals 16 residues. Germline CDR1 LNHNV, CDR2 YYDKDF (reference sequence). Trimming took 5 bases from V and 3 from J; bases not matched to a gene: 9. The variable domain in full, completed from reference TRBV15 and TRBJ1-3, reads DAMVIQNPRYQVTQFGKPVTLSCSQTLNHNVMYWYQQKSSQAPKLLFHYYDKDFNNEADTPDNFQSRRPNTSFCFLDIRSPGLGDTAMYLCATSDPQGDYGNTIYFGEGSWLTVV.

The rearrangement uses TRBV11-2 and TRBJ2-1, with D hard to call. Germline CDR1 is SGHAT and CDR2 is FQNNGV. V dropped 1 base and J dropped 4 bases, with 14 bases sitting between them. The CDR3 has 16 amino acids. CDR3 DNA: TGTGCCAGCAGCTTAGGAAACAGAAAGAAGTACAATGAGCAGTTCTTC. Protein: CASSLGNRKKYNEQFF.

This chain uses TRBV6-4 with TRBJ2-1, with 12 bases aligning to TRBD1. Unmatched junction bases numbered 10, after V lost 6 bases and J lost 7 bases. CDR1 and CDR2 (germline): MRHNA, SNTAGT. This CDR3 region has 16 residues. The CDR3 here is CASSEPGQGARNEQFF. CDR3 in DNA: TGTGCCAGCAGCGAGCCGGGACAGGGGGCTCGGAATGAGCAGTTCTTC.

This chain uses TRBV29-1 with TRBJ1-1; TRBD1 aligns across 8 bases. The V gene's germline CDR1 is SQVTM and CDR2 ANQGSEA. This CDR3 contains 14 residues. V lost 6 bases and J lost 0; bases outside the gene matches: 6. CDR3 region: CSVNGQGLNTEAFF. For the CDR3, the DNA is TGCAGCGTCAATGGACAGGGACTGAACACTGAAGCTTTCTTT.